Listed here is a single T cell receptor beta chain. cDNA serving as the sequencing template came from extracted, reverse transcribed RNA. Clones were read by immunoSEQ multiplex PCR, and TCRdb kept only the in-frame ones, dropping some. The table has roughly 110,000 clones, under 60% seen once. The sample belongs to a study of CD8+ T cells in alopecia areata. Turning to the study itself: People stayed on tofacitinib for 6 to 18 months, then stopped the drug for 6 months.

This sample's treatment: oral pan-JAK inhibitor, 5-10 mg twice daily. Germline V gene data show CDR1 as MGHRA and CDR2 as YSYEKL. The CDR3 has 14 amino acids. V was cut by 1 base and J by 6 bases, with 13 bases left in between. The J gene is TRBJ2-7, the V gene TRBV4-1; the D is unclear. Sequencing was performed on CD8+ T cells sorted from blood, taken at week 24, from a patient treated with tofacitinib. This TCR derives from a human donor with alopecia areata. In DNA, the CDR3 is TGCGCCAGCAGCCAAGGTCCCTCCAGTGGCGAGCAGTACTTC. This encodes CASSQGPSSGEQYF.